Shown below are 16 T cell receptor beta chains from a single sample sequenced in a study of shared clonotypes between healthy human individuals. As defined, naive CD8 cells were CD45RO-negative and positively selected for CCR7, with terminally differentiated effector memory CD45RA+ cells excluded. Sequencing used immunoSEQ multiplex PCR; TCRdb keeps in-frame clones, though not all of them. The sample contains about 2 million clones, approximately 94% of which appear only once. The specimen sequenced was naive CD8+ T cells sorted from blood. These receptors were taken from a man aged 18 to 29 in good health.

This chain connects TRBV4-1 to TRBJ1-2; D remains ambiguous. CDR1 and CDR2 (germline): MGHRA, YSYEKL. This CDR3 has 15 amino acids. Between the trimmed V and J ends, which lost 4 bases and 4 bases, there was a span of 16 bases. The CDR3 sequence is CASSPSGRTLYGYTF. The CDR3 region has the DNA TGCGCCAGCAGCCCATCAGGTCGGACCCTCTATGGCTACACCTTC.

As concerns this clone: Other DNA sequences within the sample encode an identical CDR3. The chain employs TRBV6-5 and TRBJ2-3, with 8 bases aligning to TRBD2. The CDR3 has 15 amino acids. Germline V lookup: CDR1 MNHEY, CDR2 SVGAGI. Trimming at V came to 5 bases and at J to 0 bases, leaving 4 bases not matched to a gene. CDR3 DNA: TGTGCCAGCAGTAGTACTAGCGGTAGCACAGATACGCAGTATTTT. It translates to CASSSTSGSTDTQYF.

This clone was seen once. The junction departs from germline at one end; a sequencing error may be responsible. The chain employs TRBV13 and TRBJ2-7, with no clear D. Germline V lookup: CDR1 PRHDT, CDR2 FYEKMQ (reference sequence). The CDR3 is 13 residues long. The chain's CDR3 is CASSTTTVQGIFF. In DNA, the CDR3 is TGTGCCAGCAGCACTACGACGGTGCAAGGGATCTTCTTC.

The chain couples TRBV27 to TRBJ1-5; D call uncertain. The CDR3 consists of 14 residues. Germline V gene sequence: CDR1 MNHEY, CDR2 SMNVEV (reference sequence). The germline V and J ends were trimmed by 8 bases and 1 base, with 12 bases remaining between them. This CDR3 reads CASPEKGSNQPQHF. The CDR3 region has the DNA TGTGCCAGCCCAGAAAAAGGGAGCAATCAGCCCCAGCATTTT.

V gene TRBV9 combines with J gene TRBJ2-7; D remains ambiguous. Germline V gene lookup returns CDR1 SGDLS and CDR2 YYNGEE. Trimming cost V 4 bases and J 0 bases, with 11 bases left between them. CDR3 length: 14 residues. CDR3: CASSLGASSYEQYF. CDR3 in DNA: TGTGCCAGCAGCCTGGGCGCAAGCTCCTACGAGCAGTACTTC.

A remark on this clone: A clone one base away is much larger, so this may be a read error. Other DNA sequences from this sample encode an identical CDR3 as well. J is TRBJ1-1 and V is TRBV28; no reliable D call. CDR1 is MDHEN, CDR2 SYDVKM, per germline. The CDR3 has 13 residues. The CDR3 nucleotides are TGCGCCAGCAGTTTTGGGGTTAGAACTGAAGCTTTCTTT. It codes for CASSFGVRTEAFF.

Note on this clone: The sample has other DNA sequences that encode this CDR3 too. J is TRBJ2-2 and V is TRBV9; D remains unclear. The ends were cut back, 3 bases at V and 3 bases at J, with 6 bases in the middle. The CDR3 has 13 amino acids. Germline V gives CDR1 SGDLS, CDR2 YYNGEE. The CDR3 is CASSGGDTGELFF. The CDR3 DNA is TGTGCCAGCAGCGGCGGAGACACCGGGGAGCTGTTTTTT.

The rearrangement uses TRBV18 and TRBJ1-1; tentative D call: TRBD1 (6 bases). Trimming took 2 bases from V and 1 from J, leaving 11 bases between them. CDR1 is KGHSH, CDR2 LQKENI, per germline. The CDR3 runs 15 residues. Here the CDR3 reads CASSPWRGKNTEAFF. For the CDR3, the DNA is TGTGCCAGCTCACCATGGAGGGGGAAGAACACTGAAGCTTTCTTT.

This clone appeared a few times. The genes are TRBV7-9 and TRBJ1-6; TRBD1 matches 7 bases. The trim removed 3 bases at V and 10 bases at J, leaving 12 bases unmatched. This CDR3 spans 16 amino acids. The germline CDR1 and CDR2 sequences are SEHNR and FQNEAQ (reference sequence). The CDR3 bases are TGTGCCAGCAGCTTGACGACAGGGAGGGTGATCTCACCCCTCCACTTT. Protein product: CASSLTTGRVISPLHF. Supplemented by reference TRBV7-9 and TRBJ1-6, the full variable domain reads DTGVSQNPRHKITKRGQNVTFRCDPISEHNRLYWYRQTLGQGPEFLTYFQNEAQLEKSRLLSDRFSAERPKGSFSTLEIQRTEQGDSAMYLCASSLTTGRVISPLHFGNGTRLTVT.

In DNA form, the CDR3 reads TGTGCCACCAGCAGACCGGACAGGGCGGGTGAGCAGTTCTTC. Amino acid sequence: CATSRPDRAGEQFF. The rearrangement links TRBV15 to TRBJ2-1; TRBD1 matches at 8 bases. The CDR3 has 14 residues. Germline CDR1 LNHNV, CDR2 YYDKDF (reference sequence). The V and J ends lost 2 bases and 9 bases, in that order; junction bases with no gene match: 6.

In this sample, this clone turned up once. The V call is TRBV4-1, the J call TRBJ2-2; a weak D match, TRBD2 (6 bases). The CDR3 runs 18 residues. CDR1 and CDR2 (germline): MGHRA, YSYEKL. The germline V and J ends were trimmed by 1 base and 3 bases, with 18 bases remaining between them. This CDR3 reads CASSQVGLLSPHTGELFF. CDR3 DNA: TGCGCCAGCAGCCAAGTGGGACTCTTGTCTCCTCACACCGGGGAGCTGTTTTTT.

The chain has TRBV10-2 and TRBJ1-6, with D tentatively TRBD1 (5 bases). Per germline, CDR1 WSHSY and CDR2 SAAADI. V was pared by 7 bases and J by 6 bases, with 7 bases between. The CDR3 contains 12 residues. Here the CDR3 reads CASTGPNSPLHF. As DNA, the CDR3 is TGCGCCAGCACAGGGCCTAATTCACCCCTCCACTTT.

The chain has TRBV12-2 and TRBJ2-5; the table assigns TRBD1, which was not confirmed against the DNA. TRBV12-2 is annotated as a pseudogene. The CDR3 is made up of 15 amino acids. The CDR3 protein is CASRLAHGTIETQYF. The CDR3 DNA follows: TGTGCAAGTCGCTTAGCGCATGGTACAATAGAGACCCAGTACTTC.

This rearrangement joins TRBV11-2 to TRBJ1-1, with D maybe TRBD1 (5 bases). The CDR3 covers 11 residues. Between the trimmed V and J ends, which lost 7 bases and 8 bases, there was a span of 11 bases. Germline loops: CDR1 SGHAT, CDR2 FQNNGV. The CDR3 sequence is CASTWGPEAFF. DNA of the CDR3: TGTGCCAGCACCTGGGGACCCGAAGCTTTCTTT.

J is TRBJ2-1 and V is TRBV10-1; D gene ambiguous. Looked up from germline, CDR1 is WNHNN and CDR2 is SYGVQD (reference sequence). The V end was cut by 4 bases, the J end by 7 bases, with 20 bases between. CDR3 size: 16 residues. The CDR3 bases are TGCGCCAGCAGTGGTTATTTGCGGCATCTATGGAATGAGCAGTTCTTC. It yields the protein CASSGYLRHLWNEQFF.

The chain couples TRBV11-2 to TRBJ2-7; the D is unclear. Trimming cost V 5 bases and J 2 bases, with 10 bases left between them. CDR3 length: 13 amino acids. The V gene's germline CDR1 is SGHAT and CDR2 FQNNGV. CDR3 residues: CASSPAQTYEQYF. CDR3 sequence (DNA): TGTGCCAGCAGCCCGGCACAGACCTACGAGCAGTACTTC.